Below, one T cell receptor beta chain is given with its context. Sequenced by immunoSEQ multiplex PCR; TCRdb stores in-frame clones only, minus some. Here the sample spans approximately 56,000 clones, around 82% being singletons. These data originate in a study of blood T cell repertoires in COVID-19. The CDR3 is 17 residues long. V shed 3 bases and J 3 bases; nucleotides not matched to a gene: 8. The germline V gene encodes CDR1 MGHRA and CDR2 YSYEKL. V is TRBV4-1 and J is TRBJ1-1, with 12 positions matching TRBD1. Specimen: peripheral blood. This clonotype was sampled from a woman older than 75 with COVID-19, enrolled during active disease. The CDR3 is CASSHRDRGLGDTEAFF. The CDR3 nucleotides are TGCGCCAGCAGCCACCGGGACAGGGGGCTCGGGGACACTGAAGCTTTCTTT.